The T cell receptor beta chain described here comes from a study of cytomegalovirus exposure and HLA in healthy donors. Data came from immunoSEQ multiplex PCR; TCRdb stores just in-frame clones and leaves some out. The profile shows some 84,000 clones, under 95% of them singletons. The TCR comes from a man aged 25-45 years in good health and CMV-seronegative. The sequenced sample consisted of PBMCs.

The CDR3 spells CASSFDELSGHLSGNTIYF. CDR3 nucleotide sequence: TGTGCCAGCAGCTTTGACGAATTATCGGGACACCTCTCTGGAAACACCATATATTTT. This rearrangement joins TRBV11-2 to TRBJ1-3; D is perhaps TRBD1 (6 bases). Germline values: CDR1 SGHAT, CDR2 FQNNGV. This CDR3 has 19 residues. The ends were cut back, 3 bases at V and 0 bases at J, with 21 bases in the middle.